This T cell receptor (beta chain) was retrieved from a study of post-analysis software for immune sequencing data. Study results and limitations: Strong co-clustering by F measure linked samples that shared a preparation batch. Among multiple sclerosis patients, normalized Chao1 diversity was significantly below that of controls.

Turning to this clonotype: As yet, its antigen is unknown.

TCR beta cDNA libraries included unique molecular identifiers. When about 1 to 11 million T cells were used, they gave about 540,000 cDNA molecules. TCRdb re-called the PCR reads through MiXCR, storing one row per CDR3 protein. In the table there are around 710,000 distinct CDR3 sequences, approximately 44% of which are singletons. Material for sequencing was blood. The sequence derives from a girl aged 10-17 years with multiple sclerosis.

The CDR3 region is CAWMRGSTDTQYF. In nucleotides, the CDR3 is TGTGCCTGGATGCGGGGTAGCACAGATACGCAGTATTTT. The chain is built from TRBV30 and TRBJ2-3; tentatively, D is TRBD2 (6 bases). CDR3 length: 13 residues. CDR1 and CDR2 from the germline V gene are GTSNPN and SVGIG (reference sequence). V dropped 4 bases and J dropped 0 bases, with 8 bases sitting between them.